This TCR beta chain was retrieved from a study of tumor-infiltrating lymphocytes in primary liver carcinoma. Study information: Spanning 4.2 to 10 cm, the tumors were T1-T3 N0M0.

The CDR3 length is 13 residues. Germline V CDR1 and CDR2: SGHAT, FQNNGV. Without any cell sorting, roughly 18-31 mg of bulk tissue yielded co-extracted RNA and DNA. Researchers generated TCR beta cDNA from roughly 510 ng of total RNA, relying on a constant-region primer. Three-round nested multiplex PCR performed with slightly modified ARM-PCR produced the TCR beta libraries. TRBV1-TRBV30 forward primers and a C-beta reverse primer were used in the first two PCR rounds, which each ran for approximately 11 cycles. Each CDR3 protein is one row after TCRdb ran MiXCR on the multiplex PCR reads. The sample records more than 30,000 distinct CDR3 sequences, more than 70% being singletons.

Input material: tumor-adjacent normal liver tissue. The rearrangement joins TRBV11-2 to TRBJ1-2, with no clear D. This sequence originates from a man aged 35 to 55 with primary liver carcinoma and hepatitis B virus infection. The CDR3 here is CPSSPGTNYGYTF. The CDR3 DNA sequence: TGTCCTAGCAGCCCCGGAACTAACTATGGCTACACCTTC. Based on the CDR3 plus reference TRBV11-2 and TRBJ1-2, the full variable domain is EAGVAQSPRYKIIEKRQSVAFWCNPISGHATLYWYQQILGQGPKLLIQFQNNGVVDDSQLPKDRFSAERLKGVDSTLKIQPAKLEDSAVYLCPSSPGTNYGYTFGSGTRLTVV.